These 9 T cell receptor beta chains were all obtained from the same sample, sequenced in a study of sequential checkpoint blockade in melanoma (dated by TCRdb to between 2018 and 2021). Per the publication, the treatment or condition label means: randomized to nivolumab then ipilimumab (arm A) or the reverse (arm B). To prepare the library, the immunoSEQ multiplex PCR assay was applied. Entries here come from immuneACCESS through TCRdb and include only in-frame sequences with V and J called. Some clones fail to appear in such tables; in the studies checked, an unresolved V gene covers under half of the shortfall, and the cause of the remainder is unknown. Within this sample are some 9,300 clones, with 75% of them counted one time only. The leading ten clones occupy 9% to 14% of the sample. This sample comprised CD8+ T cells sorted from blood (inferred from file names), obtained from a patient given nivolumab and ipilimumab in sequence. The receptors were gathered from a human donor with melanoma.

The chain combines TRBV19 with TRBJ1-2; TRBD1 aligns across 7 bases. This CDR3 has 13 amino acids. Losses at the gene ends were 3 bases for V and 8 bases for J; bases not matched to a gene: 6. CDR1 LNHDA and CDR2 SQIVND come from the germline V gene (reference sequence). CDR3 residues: CASSITGEGGYTF. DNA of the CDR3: TGTGCCAGTAGTATCACAGGGGAAGGAGGCTACACCTTC.

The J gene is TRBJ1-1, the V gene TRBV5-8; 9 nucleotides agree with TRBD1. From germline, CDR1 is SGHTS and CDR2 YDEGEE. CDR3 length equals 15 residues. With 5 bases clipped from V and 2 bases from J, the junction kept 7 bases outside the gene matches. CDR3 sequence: CASSIDRGVNTEAFF. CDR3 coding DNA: TGTGCCAGCAGTATAGACAGGGGGGTAAACACTGAAGCTTTCTTT.

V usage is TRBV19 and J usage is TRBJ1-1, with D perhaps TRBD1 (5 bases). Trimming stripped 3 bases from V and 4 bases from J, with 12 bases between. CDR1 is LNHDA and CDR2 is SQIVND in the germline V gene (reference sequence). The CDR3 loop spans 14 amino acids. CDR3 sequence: CASSIGRVSTEAFF. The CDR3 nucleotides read TGTGCCAGTAGTATCGGCAGGGTGAGCACTGAAGCTTTCTTT.

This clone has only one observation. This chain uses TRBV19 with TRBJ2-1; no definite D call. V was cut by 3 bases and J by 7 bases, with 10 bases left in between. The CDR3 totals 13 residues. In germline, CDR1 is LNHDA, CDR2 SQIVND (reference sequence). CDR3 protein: CASSIKEINEQFF. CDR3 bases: TGTGCCAGTAGTATTAAGGAGATAAATGAGCAGTTCTTC. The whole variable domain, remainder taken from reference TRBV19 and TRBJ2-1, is DGGITQSPKYLFRKEGQNVTLSCEQNLNHDAMYWYRQDPGQGLRLIYYSQIVNDFQKGDIAEGYSVSREKKESFPLTVTSAQKNPTAFYLCASSIKEINEQFFGPGTRLTVL.

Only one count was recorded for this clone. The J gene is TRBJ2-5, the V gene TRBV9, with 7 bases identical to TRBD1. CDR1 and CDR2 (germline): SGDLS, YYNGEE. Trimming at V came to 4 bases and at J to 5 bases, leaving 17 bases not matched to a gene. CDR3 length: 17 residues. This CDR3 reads CASSMSVSGGAGETQYF. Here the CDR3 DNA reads TGTGCCAGCAGCATGAGTGTTTCAGGGGGTGCCGGGGAGACCCAGTACTTC.

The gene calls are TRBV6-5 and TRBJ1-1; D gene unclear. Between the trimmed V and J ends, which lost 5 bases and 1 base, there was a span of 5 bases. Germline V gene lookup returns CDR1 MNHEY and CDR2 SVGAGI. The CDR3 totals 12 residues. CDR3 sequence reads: CASSPGNTEAFF. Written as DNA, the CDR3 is TGTGCCAGCAGTCCCGGGAACACTGAAGCTTTCTTT.

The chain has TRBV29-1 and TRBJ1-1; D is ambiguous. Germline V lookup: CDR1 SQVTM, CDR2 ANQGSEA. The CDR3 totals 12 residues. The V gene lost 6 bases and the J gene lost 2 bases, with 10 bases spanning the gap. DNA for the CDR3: TGCAGCGTGCGACACTTCAACACTGAAGCTTTCTTT. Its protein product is CSVRHFNTEAFF. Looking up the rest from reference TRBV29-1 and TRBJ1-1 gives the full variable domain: SAVISQKPSRDICQRGTSLTIQCQVDSQVTMMFWYRQQPGQSLTLIATANQGSEATYESGFVIDKFPISRPNLTFSTLTVSNMSPEDSSIYLCSVRHFNTEAFFGQGTRLTVV.

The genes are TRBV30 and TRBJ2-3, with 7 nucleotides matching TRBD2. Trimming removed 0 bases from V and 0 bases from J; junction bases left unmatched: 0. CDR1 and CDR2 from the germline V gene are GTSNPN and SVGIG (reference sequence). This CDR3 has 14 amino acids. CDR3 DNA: TGTGCCTGGAGTGTAGCGGGGAGCACAGATACGCAGTATTTT. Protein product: CAWSVAGSTDTQYF.

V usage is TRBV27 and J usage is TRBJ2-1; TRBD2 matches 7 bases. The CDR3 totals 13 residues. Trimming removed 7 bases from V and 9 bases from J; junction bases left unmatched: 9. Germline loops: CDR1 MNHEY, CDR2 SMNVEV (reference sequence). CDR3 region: CASKDTSESEQFF. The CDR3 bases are TGTGCCAGCAAGGACACTAGCGAGAGTGAGCAGTTCTTC.